The next 2 T cell receptor beta chains were all read from a single sample in a study. The sequencing machine was an Illumina MiSeq. The raw public reads went through TCRdb reprocessing: fastp at Q25, MiXCR clone calling, in-frame beta chains kept. Rows are unified per CDR3 protein, each entry keeping the most common DNA and genes. The sample includes 4,000 to 5,000 distinct CDR3 sequences, with 7.5% to 10% observed a single time. Clones ranked in the top ten supply around a third of the sample. Sequenced: CD4+ T cells from peripheral blood. All receptors come from a human donor with rheumatoid arthritis.

This clonotype was observed at least ten times. The rearrangement uses TRBV18 and TRBJ1-6; possibly TRBD1 for D (5 bases). V was trimmed by 3 bases and J by 7 bases, leaving 16 bases between them. From germline, CDR1 is KGHSH and CDR2 LQKENI. The CDR3 totals 16 residues. For the CDR3, the DNA is TGTGCCAGCTCACCCCCCGGGACTCCAACCAATTCACCCCTCCACTTT. Its translation is CASSPPGTPTNSPLHF.

This clonotype ranks as medium-sized (0.01 to 0.1%). The V gene is TRBV20-1, the J gene TRBJ2-2; D not certain. The length of the CDR3 is 12 residues. Germline assignment: CDR1 DFQATT and CDR2 SNEGSKA (reference sequence). V lost 0 bases to trimming and J lost 6 bases, with 5 bases between them. The CDR3 DNA follows: TGCAGTGCTAGAGAGGGGTCCGGGGAGCTGTTTTTT. It encodes CSAREGSGELFF.